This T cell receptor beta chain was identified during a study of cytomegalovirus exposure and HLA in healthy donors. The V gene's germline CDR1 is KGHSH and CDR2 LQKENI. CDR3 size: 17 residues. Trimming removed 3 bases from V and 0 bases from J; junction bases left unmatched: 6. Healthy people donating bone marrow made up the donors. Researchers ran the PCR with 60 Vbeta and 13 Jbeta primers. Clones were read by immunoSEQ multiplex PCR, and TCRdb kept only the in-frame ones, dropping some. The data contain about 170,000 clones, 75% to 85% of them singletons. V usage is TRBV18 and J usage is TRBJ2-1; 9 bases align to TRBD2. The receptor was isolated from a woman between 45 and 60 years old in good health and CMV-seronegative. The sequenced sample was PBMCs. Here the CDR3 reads CASSPGLARTSYNEQFF. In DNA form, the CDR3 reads TGTGCCAGCTCACCCGGACTAGCGCGTACCTCCTACAATGAGCAGTTCTTC.